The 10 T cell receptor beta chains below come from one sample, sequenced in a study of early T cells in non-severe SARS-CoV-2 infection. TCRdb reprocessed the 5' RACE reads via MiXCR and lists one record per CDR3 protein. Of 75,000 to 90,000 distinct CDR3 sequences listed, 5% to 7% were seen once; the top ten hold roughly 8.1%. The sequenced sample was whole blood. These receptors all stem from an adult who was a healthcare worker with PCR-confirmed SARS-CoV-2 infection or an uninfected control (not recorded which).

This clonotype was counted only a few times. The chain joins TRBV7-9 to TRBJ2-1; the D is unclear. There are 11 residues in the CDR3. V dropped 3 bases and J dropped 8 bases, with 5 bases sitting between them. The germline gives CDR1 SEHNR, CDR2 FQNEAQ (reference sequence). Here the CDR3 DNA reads TGTGCCAGCAGCTTGCCGTATGAGCAGTTCTTC. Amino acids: CASSLPYEQFF.

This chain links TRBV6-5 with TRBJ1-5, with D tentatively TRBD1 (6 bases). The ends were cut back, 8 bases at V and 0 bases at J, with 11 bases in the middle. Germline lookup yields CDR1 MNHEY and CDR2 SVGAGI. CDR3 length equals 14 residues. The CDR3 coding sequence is TGTGCCAGCGGGGACATCGATAGCAATCAGCCCCAGCATTTT. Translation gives CASGDIDSNQPQHF.

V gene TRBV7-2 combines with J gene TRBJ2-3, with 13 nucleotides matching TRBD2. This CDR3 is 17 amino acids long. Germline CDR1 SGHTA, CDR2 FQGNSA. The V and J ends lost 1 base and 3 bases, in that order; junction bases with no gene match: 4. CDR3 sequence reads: CASSLDRTSGRTDTQYF. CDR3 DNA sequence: TGTGCCAGCAGCTTAGACAGGACTAGCGGGAGAACAGATACGCAGTATTTT.

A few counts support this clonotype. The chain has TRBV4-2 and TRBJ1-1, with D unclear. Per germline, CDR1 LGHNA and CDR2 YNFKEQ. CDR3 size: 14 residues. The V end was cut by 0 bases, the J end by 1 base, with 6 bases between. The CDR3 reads CASSQDLGNTEAFF. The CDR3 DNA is TGTGCCAGCAGCCAAGACCTGGGGAACACTGAAGCTTTCTTT.

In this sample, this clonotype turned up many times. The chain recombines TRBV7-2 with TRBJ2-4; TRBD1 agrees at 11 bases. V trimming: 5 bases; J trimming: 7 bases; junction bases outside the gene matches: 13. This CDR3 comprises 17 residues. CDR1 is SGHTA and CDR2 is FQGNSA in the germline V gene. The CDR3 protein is CASSPSPPGTGGNIQYF. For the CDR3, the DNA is TGTGCCAGCAGCCCTTCCCCCCCTGGGACAGGGGGTAACATTCAGTACTTC. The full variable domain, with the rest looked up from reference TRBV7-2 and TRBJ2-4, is GAGVSQSPSNKVTEKGKDVELRCDPISGHTALYWYRQSLGQGLEFLIYFQGNSAPDKSGLPSDRFSAERTGGSVSTLTIQRTQQEDSAVYLCASSPSPPGTGGNIQYFGAGTRLSVL.

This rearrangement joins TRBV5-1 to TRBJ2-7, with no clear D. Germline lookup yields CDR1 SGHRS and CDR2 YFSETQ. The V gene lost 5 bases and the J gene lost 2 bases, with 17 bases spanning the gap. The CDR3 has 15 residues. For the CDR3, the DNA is TGCGCCAGCAGACCCTTCGGGCAGGCCACCTACGAGCAGTACTTC. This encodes CASRPFGQATYEQYF.

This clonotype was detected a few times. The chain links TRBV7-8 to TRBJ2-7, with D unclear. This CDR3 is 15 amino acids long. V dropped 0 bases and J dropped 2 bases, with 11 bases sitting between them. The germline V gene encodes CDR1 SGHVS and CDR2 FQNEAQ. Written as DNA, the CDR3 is TGTGCCAGCAGCTTAGCAGATGATCGTCCCTACGAGCAGTACTTC. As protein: CASSLADDRPYEQYF.

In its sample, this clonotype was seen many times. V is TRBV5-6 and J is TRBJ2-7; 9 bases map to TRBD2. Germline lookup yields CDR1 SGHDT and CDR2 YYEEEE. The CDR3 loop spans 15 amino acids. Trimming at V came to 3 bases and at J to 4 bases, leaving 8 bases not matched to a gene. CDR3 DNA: TGTGCCAGCAGCTCGAGATCTAGCGGGATGTACGAGCAGTACTTC. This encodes CASSSRSSGMYEQYF.

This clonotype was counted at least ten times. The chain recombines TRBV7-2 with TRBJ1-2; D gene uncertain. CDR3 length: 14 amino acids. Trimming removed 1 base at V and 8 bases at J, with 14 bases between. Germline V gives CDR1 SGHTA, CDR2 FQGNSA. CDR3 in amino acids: CASSLVSARRGYTF. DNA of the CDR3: TGTGCCAGCAGCTTAGTATCCGCCCGACGGGGCTACACCTTC.

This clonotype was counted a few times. CDR3 loop: CATVDRGGGQPQHF. CDR3 nucleotide sequence: TGTGCCACCGTAGACAGGGGGGGAGGACAGCCCCAGCATTTT. V usage is TRBV15 and J usage is TRBJ1-5; 9 bases are shared with TRBD1. V lost 8 bases to trimming and J lost 7 bases; unmatched junction nucleotides: 9. In germline, CDR1 is LNHNV, CDR2 YYDKDF (reference sequence). The CDR3 has 14 residues.